This T cell receptor beta chain was captured by sequencing in a study of blood T cell repertoires in COVID-19. V was clipped by 0 bases and J by 5 bases, with 10 bases between them. CDR1 is LGHDT and CDR2 is YNNKEL in the germline V gene (reference sequence). The CDR3 is 14 amino acids. Produced via immunoSEQ multiplex PCR; TCRdb's table is partial and in-frame only. The table has about 330,000 clones, 70% to 90% seen once; the top ten hold roughly 5.3%. The clonotype was recovered from a woman aged 30 to 39 who had recovered from COVID-19. This rearrangement joins TRBV3-1 (or the pseudogene TRBV3-2) to TRBJ1-1; D unresolved. The sample was PBMCs or T cells enriched from blood (not recorded which). The CDR3 here is CASSQDEGWTEAFF. As DNA, the CDR3 is TGTGCCAGCAGCCAAGACGAGGGTTGGACTGAAGCTTTCTTT.